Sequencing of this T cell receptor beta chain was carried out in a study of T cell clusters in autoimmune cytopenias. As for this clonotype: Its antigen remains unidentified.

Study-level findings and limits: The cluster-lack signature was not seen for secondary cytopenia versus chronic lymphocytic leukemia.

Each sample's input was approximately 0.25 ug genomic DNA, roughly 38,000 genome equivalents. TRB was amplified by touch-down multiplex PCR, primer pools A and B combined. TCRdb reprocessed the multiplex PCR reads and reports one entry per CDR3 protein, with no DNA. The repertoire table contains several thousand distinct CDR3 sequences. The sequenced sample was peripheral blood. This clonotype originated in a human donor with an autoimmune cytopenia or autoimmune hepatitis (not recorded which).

The CDR3: CASSSEGFPYTGELFF. V is TRBV18 and J is TRBJ2-2; TCRdb calls TRBD2, which cannot be checked without DNA. The CDR3 totals 16 residues. The germline V gene encodes CDR1 KGHSH and CDR2 LQKENI.